The present TCR beta chain was sequenced within a study of T cells in Graves' hyperthyroidism and ophthalmopathy. The CDR3 runs to 11 residues. Germline V lookup: CDR1 SQVTM, CDR2 ANQGSEA. V was cut by 6 bases and J by 7 bases, with 12 bases left in between. Amplification yielded TCR beta CDR3 regions, with RNA transcripts as the source. The HTBI primer set drove a first-round RT-PCR of the TCR CDR3. MiXCR was run by TCRdb on the multiplex PCR reads, yielding one entry per CDR3 protein. The sample carries approximately 300,000 distinct CDR3 sequences, 17% recorded once. Under 3 months was the duration of disease in ophthalmopathy patients, who also had a Clinical Activity Score of at least 3 and a NOSPECS grade of at least 4. The PBMCs had their origin in around 10 ml of fresh peripheral blood. This clonotype was counted at least ten times.

Sequenced sample: blood. The clonotype comes from a woman aged 60-70 years with Graves' ophthalmopathy. This sequence joins TRBV29-1 and TRBJ1-1, with no clear D. The CDR3: CSVTEDGEAFF. CDR3 sequence (DNA): TGCAGCGTCACCGAGGACGGTGAAGCTTTCTTT.